This is a list of T cell receptor beta chains from one sample in a study of T-cell reconstitution after alpha-beta-depleted transplantation in children. TCRdb used MiXCR to reprocess the PCR reads, holding one entry per CDR3 protein. The sample includes about 260,000 distinct CDR3 sequences, just under 8.5% of them seen just once. The material was PBMCs, mostly from graft donor cells, obtained 180 days after TCRalphabeta/CD19-depleted stem cell transplant. The source is a male patient younger than 18 who had a stem cell transplant for acute lymphoblastic leukemia, so the T cells may come from the graft donor. Each CDR3 is given without its conserved first and last residue. Size tells how often a clone was seen (once, few, many) or the class of an expanded clone, and some rows leave it out.

clone size,V gene,J gene,CDR3 protein
few,TRBV6-1,TRBJ2-7,ASSEEEGQGAAYEQY
many,TRBV10-3,TRBJ1-3,AISEVGPSGRAGNTIY
few,TRBV18,TRBJ2-1,ASSPTSGIYNEQF
-,TRBV23-1,TRBJ2-4,ASWQTGGELKEGIQY
many,TRBV7-9,TRBJ2-1,ASRPGTDLNEQF
many,TRBV28,TRBJ2-7,ASSLERSLEQY
many,TRBV20-1,TRBJ2-4,SARLVTKNIQY
many,TRBV20-1,TRBJ1-1,SAYRVPVGMNTEAF
many,TRBV28,TRBJ2-5,ASRVRETQY
many,TRBV20-1,TRBJ2-4,SAAGERGKNIQY
many,TRBV20-1,TRBJ2-1,SASGLAGSYNEQF
many,TRBV7-9,TRBJ2-1,ASSLTQSGRGYEQF
-,TRBV11-2,TRBJ2-3,ASSSGHGTDTQY
few,TRBV10-3,TRBJ1-3,AISLTGAGNTIY
many,TRBV29-1,TRBJ2-1,SVEEGTRGIYNEQF
many,TRBV7-2,TRBJ1-5,ASSLRTSNQPQH
few,TRBV7-2,TRBJ1-5,ASSWGQFNQPQH
many,TRBV20-1,TRBJ1-5,SARDFPGQGDQPQH
few,TRBV7-9,TRBJ2-3,ASSSPGLTYTDTQY
many,TRBV6-2/TRBV6-3,TRBJ2-4,ASSYSDLAKNIQY
-,TRBV12-3/TRBV12-4,TRBJ2-5,ASSGLAGGGKY